Sequencing of this T cell receptor beta chain was carried out in a study of T cells in Graves' hyperthyroidism and ophthalmopathy. This clonotype was seen many times. What it binds is unknown. Amplification targeted TCR beta CDR3 regions from RNA transcripts. The primer set for the first-round RT-PCR of the TCR CDR3 was HTBI. Each CDR3 protein gets one entry after TCRdb re-called the multiplex PCR reads with MiXCR. In the table there are approximately 400,000 distinct CDR3 sequences, less than 20% of which are singletons. The hyperthyroidism patients had all been newly diagnosed, and their disease duration was under 2 months. Their ages ranged from 18 to 65 years. The study left out patients who had uncontrolled infection, other autoimmune disease, pregnancy or lactation. Around 10 ml fresh peripheral blood yielded the PBMCs. The CDR3 has 14 amino acids. CDR1 and CDR2 (germline): SGHTA, FQGNSA. The J segment lost 6 bases and the V segment lost 1 base, leaving 6 bases of the junction unmatched.

Study-wide points: Within blood appeared most thyroid clonotypes that had expanded above 0.001.

This chain connects TRBV7-2 to TRBJ2-7, with 7 bases identical to TRBD1. The receptor's source is a woman between 18 and 30 years old with Graves' hyperthyroidism that later progressed to Graves' ophthalmopathy. The sample was blood. CDR3 sequence: CASSLVPAGGEQYF. The CDR3 DNA follows: TGTGCCAGCAGCTTAGTCCCAGCAGGGGGCGAGCAGTACTTC.